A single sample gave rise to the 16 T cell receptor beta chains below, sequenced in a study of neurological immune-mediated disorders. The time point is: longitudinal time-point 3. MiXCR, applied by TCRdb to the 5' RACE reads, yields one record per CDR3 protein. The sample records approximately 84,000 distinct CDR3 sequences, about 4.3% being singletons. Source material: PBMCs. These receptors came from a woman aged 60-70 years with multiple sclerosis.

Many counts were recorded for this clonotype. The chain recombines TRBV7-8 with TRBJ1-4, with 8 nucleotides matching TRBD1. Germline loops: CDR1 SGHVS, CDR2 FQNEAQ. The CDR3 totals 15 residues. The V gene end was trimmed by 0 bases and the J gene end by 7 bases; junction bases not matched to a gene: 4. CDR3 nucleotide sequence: TGTGCCAGCAGCTTAGCGCAGGGGGCAAGTGAAAAACTGTTTTTT. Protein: CASSLAQGASEKLFF.

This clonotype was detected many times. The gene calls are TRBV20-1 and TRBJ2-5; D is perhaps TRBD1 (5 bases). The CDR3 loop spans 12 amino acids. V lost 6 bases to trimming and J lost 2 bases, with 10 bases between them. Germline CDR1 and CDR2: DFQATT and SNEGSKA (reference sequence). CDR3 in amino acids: CSAGERQETQYF. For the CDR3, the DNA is TGCAGTGCAGGGGAACGACAAGAGACCCAGTACTTC.

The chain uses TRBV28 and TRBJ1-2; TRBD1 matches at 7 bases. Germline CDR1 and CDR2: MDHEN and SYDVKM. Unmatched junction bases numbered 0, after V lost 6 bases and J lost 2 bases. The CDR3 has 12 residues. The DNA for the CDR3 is TGTGCCAGCAGGGACAGGAACTATGGCTACACCTTC. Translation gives CASRDRNYGYTF.

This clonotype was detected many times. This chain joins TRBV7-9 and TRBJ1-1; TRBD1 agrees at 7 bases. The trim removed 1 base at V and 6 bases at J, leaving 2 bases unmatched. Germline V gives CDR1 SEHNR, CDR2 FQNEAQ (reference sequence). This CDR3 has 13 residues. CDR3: CASSLDRGAEAFF. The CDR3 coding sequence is TGTGCCAGCAGCTTAGACAGGGGAGCTGAAGCTTTCTTT.

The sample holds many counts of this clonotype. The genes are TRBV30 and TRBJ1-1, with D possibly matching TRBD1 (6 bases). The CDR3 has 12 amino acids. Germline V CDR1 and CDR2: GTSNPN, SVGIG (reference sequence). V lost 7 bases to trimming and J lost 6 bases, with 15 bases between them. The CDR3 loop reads CASRGVVPEAFF. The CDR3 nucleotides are TGTGCCTCGAGGGGGGTAGTCCCTGAAGCTTTCTTT.

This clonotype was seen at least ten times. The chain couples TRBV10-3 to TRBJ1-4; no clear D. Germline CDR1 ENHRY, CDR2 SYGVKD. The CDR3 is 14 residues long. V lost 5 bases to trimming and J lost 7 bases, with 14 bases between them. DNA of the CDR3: TGTGCCATCAGTCACGGGCCGCCAGGTGAAAAACTGTTTTTT. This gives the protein CAISHGPPGEKLFF.

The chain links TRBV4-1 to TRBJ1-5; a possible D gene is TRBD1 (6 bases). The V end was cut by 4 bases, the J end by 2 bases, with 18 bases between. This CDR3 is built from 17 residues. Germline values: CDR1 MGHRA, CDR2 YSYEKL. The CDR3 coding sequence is TGCGCCAGCAGCCCCATAGTGGGGGGCATTGGCAATCAGCCCCAGCATTTT. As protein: CASSPIVGGIGNQPQHF.

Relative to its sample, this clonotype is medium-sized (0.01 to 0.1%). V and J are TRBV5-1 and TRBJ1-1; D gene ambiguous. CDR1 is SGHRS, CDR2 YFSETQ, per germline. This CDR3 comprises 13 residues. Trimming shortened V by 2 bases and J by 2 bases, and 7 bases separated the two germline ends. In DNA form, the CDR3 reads TGCGCCAGCAGCTTTATAATTAACACTGAAGCTTTCTTT. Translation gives CASSFIINTEAFF. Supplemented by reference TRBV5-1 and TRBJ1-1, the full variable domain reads KAGVTQTPRYLIKTRGQQVTLSCSPISGHRSVSWYQQTPGQGLQFLFEYFSETQRNKGNFPGRFSGRQFSNSRSEMNVSTLELGDSALYLCASSFIINTEAFFGQGTRLTVV.

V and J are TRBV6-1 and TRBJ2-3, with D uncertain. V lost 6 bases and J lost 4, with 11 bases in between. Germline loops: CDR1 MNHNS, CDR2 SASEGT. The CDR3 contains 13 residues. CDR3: CASSFLLPDTQYF. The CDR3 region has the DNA TGTGCCAGCAGCTTTCTACTGCCAGATACGCAGTATTTT.

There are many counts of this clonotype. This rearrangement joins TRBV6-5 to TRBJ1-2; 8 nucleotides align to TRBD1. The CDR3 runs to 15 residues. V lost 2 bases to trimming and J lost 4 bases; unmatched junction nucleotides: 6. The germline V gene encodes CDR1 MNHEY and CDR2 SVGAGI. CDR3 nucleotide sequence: TGTGCCAGCAGTTACCTGGCAGGGGGCGGCTATGGCTACACCTTC. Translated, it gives CASSYLAGGGYGYTF.

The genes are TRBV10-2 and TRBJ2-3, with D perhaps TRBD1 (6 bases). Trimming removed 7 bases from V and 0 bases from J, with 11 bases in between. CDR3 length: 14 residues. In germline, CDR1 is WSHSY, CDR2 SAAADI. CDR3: CASKRQESTDTQYF. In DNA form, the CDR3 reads TGCGCCAGCAAAAGACAGGAGAGCACAGATACGCAGTATTTT.

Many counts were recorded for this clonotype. The CDR3 DNA sequence: TGTGCCAGCAGTTACCGGGCCGCCCAGAATCAGCCCCAGCATTTT. Residues: CASSYRAAQNQPQHF. The chain links TRBV6-5 to TRBJ1-5; D is unclear. V dropped 2 bases and J dropped 4 bases, with 12 bases sitting between them. The length of the CDR3 is 15 residues. Germline lookup yields CDR1 MNHEY and CDR2 SVGAGI.

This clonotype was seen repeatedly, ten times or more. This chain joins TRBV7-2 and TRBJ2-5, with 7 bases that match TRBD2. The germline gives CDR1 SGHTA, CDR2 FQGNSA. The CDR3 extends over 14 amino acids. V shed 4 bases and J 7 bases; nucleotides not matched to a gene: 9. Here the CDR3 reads CASSSLASGATQYF. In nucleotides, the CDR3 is TGTGCCAGCAGCTCCCTGGCTAGCGGCGCGACCCAGTACTTC.

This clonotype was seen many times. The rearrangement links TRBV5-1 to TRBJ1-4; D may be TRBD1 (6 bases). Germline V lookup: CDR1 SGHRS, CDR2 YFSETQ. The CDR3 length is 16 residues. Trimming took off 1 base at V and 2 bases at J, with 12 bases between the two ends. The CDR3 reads CASSLIQGRTNEKLFF. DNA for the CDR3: TGCGCCAGCAGCTTGATCCAGGGGCGTACTAATGAAAAACTGTTTTTT.

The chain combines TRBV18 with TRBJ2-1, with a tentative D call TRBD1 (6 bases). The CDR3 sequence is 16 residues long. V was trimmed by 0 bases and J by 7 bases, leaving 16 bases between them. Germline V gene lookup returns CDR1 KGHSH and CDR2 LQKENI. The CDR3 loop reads CASSPPSGNRDNEQFF. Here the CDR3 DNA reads TGTGCCAGCTCACCACCATCGGGGAACAGGGATAATGAGCAGTTCTTC.

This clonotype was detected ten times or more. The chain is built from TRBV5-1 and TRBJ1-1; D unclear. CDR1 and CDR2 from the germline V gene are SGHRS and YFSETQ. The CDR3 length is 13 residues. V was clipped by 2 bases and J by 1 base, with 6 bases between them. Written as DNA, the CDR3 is TGCGCCAGCAGCTTCTCTGAGAACACTGAAGCTTTCTTT. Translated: CASSFSENTEAFF. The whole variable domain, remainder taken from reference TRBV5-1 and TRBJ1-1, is KAGVTQTPRYLIKTRGQQVTLSCSPISGHRSVSWYQQTPGQGLQFLFEYFSETQRNKGNFPGRFSGRQFSNSRSEMNVSTLELGDSALYLCASSFSENTEAFFGQGTRLTVV.